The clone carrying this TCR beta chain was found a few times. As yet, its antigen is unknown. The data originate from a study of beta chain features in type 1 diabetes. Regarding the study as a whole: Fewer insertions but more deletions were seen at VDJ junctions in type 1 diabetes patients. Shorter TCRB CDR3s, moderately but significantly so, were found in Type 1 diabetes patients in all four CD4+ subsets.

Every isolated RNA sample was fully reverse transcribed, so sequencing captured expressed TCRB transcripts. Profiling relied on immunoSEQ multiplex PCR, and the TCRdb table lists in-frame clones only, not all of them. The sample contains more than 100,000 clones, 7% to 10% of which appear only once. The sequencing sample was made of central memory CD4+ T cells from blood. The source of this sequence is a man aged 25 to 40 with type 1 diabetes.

The CDR3 DNA follows: TGTGCCAGCAGTTTCCCGCTAGCGGGGGGGCCCAATGAGCAGTTCTTC. Translating it yields CASSFPLAGGPNEQFF. The V and J genes are TRBV28 and TRBJ2-1; 12 bases map to TRBD2. J lost 6 bases, V lost 3 bases, and 6 bases had no gene match. This CDR3 spans 16 amino acids. Germline V gene sequence: CDR1 MDHEN, CDR2 SYDVKM. Supplemented by reference TRBV28 and TRBJ2-1, the full variable domain reads DVKVTQSSRYLVKRTGEKVFLECVQDMDHENMFWYRQDPGLGLRLIYFSYDVKMKEKGDIPEGYSVSREKKERFSLILESASTNQTSMYLCASSFPLAGGPNEQFFGPGTRLTVL.